The entry that follows covers one TCR beta chain sequence. It lacks a known antigen. No base-level quality is on record; no much larger clone is a single base apart. The TCR beta CDR3 regions were amplified from RNA transcripts. The first round of RT-PCR for the TCR CDR3 was performed with the HTBI primer set and the Qiagen OneStep RT-PCR kit. A second multiplex PCR round built the libraries, followed by size selection and purification. Libraries were sequenced paired-end with 100 bp reads on an Illumina HiSeq2000. On the study's bioinformatics: SOAPnuke was used to process the raw data, with reads discarded if the reads contained adapters or uncalled bases, had a mean Phred below 15, or lacked an exact constant-primer or identifier match. High-quality paired reads were merged using COPE v1.2.5, and each unique nucleotide sequence was defined as a clonotype. MiTCR v1.1 was used to align clonotypes to the IMGT TRBV, TRBD and TRBJ reference segments. The analysis included only V-J combinations with a frequency above 0.0001, which together covered roughly 99% of the repertoires. The TCS score was defined as F50 (clonal expansion) divided by E x V (chaos), with BLOSUM62-based TCRdist calculated between CDR3 peptides within each V-J. Welch's t-statistics and random forest reduced 514 V-J features to roughly 13, which were used in a naive Bayes classifier (R e1071). TCRdb took the public reads, trimmed them with fastp at Q25, ran MiXCR for clone calling and kept in-frame beta chains. CDR3 protein sequences are deduplicated, and each keeps its most common genes and DNA. The V and J calls and clone size come from TCRdb's table, not from the authors' own analysis. The sample table contains under 250,000 distinct CDR3 sequences; only one count was recorded for approximately 23% of them. The ten largest account for roughly a third of the sample.

The data were obtained in a study of T cells in Graves' hyperthyroidism and ophthalmopathy (dated by TCRdb to the late 2010s). Describing the broader study: Peripheral blood samples were taken at initial diagnosis, before any treatment was given. After blood sampling, hyperthyroidism patients were treated with methimazole at a starting dose of 30 mg daily, and ophthalmopathy patients were treated with high-dose intravenous methylprednisolone. Prospective prediction of ophthalmopathy was tested in an independent validation cohort of under 20 hyperthyroidism patients and roughly 16 patients who later progressed to ophthalmopathy. In addition, the study compared T-cell repertoires in thyroid tissue and in blood from about 6 Graves' hyperthyroidism patients. The 100 or so discovery patients were divided at random into training and test sets in a 7:3 ratio. TCR V-J signatures able to tell the groups apart were searched for in a discovery cohort of some 97 patients, of whom more than 40 had Graves' ophthalmopathy and about 60 had stable Graves' hyperthyroidism. According to the paper, TCR Vbeta CDR3 sequencing was carried out on approximately 140 peripheral blood samples, which came from approximately 43 ophthalmopathy, under 80 hyperthyroidism and some 17 progressor patients.

The paper as a whole reports these results and caveats: Ophthalmopathy was separated from stable hyperthyroidism by a 13 V-J signature model, with around 90% sensitivity and just over 81% specificity obtained in cross-validation and 80%/75% obtained in testing. No statistical method was used to fix the sample size in advance, and group allocation was not hidden from the investigators. In validation, the model predicted progression to ophthalmopathy with about 71% sensitivity and 72% to 85% specificity, a median of 6.5 months before onset. Most expanded thyroid clonotypes (frequency above 0.001) were also detected in blood, suggesting blood repertoires may reflect thyroid immune responses.

Moderately to severely active disease, a Clinical Activity Score of at least 3, a NOSPECS grade of at least 4, and a duration under 3 months were present in ophthalmopathy patients. Patients with uncontrolled infections, other autoimmune diseases, pregnancy or lactation were excluded. Clinical symptoms, serum thyroxine and TRAb, thyroid ultrasound, and orbital computed tomography formed the basis for the diagnoses. Ficoll-Paque density gradient centrifugation was used to isolate PBMCs from about 10 ml of fresh peripheral blood. Total RNA was extracted using Trizol reagent, and RNA quality was assessed on an Agilent 2100 Bioanalyzer. Unmatched junction bases come to 7, with V trimmed by 5 bases and J by 4 bases. The CDR3 runs 14 residues from the cysteine to the phenylalanine. Of all the DNA, just the CDR3 is kept, 42 bases in frame from base 1.

This clonotype originated in a woman in her thirties or forties with Graves' ophthalmopathy. The specimen was blood. The chain employs TRBV12-3 or TRBV12-4 and TRBJ1-2, with TRBD1 matching 7 junction bases. The CDR3 has the sequence CASSPGGLSYGYTF. The DNA sequence is as follows: TGTGCCAGCAGTCCAGGGGGACTAAGCTATGGCTACACCTTC.